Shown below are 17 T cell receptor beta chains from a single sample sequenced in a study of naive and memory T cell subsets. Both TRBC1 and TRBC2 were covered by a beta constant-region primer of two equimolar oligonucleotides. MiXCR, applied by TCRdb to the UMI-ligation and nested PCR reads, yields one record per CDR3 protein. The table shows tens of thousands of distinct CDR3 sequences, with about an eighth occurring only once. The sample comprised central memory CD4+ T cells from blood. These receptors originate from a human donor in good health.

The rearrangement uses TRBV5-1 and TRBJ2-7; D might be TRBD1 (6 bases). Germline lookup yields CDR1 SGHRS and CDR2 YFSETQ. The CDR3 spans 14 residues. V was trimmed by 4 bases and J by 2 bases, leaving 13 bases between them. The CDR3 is CASSGGTAAYEQYF. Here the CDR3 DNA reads TGCGCCAGCAGCGGGGGCACAGCTGCCTACGAGCAGTACTTC.

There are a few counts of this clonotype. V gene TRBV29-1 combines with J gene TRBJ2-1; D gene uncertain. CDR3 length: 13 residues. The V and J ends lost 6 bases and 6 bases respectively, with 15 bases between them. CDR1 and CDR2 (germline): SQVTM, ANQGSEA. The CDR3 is CSVTRPNGNEQFF. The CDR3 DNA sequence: TGCAGCGTCACCCGACCAAATGGCAATGAGCAGTTCTTC.

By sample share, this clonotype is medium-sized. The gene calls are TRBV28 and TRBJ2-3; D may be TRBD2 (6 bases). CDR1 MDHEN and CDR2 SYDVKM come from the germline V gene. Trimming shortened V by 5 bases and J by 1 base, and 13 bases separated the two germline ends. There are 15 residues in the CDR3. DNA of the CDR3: TGTGCCAGCAGTCTCAGCGGGCTCGGCACAGATACGCAGTATTTT. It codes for CASSLSGLGTDTQYF.

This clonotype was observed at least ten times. The CDR3: CVVGTNTEAFF. CDR3 nucleotide sequence: TGTGTCGTGGGTACGAACACTGAAGCTTTCTTT. The V gene is TRBV28, the J gene TRBJ1-1; no clear D. This CDR3 has 11 residues. Germline assignment: CDR1 MDHEN and CDR2 SYDVKM. The variable domain in full, completed from reference TRBV28 and TRBJ1-1, reads DVKVTQSSRYLVKRTGEKVFLECVQDMDHENMFWYRQDPGLGLRLIYFSYDVKMKEKGDIPEGYSVSREKKERFSLILESASTNQTSMYLCVVGTNTEAFFGQGTRLTVV.

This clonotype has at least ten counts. The CDR3: CASSSGTSGRPYEQYF. The CDR3, as DNA: TGTGCCAGCAGTTCCGGGACTAGCGGGAGGCCCTACGAGCAGTACTTC. The chain couples TRBV7-9 to TRBJ2-7; 15 nucleotides line up with TRBD2. The CDR3 is made up of 16 amino acids. V lost 6 bases and J lost 2; bases outside the gene matches: 5. Germline CDR1 and CDR2: SEHNR and FQNEAQ (reference sequence).

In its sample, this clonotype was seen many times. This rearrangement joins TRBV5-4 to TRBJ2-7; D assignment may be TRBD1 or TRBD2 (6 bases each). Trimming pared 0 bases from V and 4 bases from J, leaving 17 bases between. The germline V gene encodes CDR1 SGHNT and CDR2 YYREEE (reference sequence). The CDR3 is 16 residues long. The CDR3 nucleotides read TGTGCCAGCAGCTTGGACCTCGGGGGCAGGGGTTACGAGCAGTACTTC. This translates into CASSLDLGGRGYEQYF. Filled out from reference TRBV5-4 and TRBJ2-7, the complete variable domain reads ETGVTQSPTHLIKTRGQQVTLRCSSQSGHNTVSWYQQALGQGPQFIFQYYREEENGRGNFPPRFSGLQFPNYSSELNVNALELDDSALYLCASSLDLGGRGYEQYFGPGTRLTVT.

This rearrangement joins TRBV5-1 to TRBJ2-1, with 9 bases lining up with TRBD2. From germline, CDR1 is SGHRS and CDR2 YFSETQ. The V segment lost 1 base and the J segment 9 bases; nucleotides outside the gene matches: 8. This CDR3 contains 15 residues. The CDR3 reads CASSLSLAGVREQFF. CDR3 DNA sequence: TGCGCCAGCAGCTTGAGTTTAGCGGGAGTTCGTGAGCAGTTCTTC.

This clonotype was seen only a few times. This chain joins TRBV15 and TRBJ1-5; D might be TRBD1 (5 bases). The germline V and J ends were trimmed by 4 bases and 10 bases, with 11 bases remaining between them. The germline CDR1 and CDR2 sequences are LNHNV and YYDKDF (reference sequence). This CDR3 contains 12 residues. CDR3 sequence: CATSTTESPQHF. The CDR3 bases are TGTGCCACCAGCACGACAGAATCTCCCCAGCATTTT.

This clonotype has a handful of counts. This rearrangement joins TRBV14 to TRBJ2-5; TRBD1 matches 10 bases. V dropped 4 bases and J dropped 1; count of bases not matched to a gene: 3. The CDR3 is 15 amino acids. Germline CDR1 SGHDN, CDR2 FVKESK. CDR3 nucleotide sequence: TGTGCCAGCAGCCCCTGGGACAGGGGCCAAGAGACCCAGTACTTC. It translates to CASSPWDRGQETQYF.

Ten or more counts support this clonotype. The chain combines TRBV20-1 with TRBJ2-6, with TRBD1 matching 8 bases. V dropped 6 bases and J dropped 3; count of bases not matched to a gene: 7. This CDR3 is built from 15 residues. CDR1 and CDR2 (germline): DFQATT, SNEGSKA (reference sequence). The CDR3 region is CSAPPTGVGANVLTF. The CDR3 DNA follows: TGCAGTGCCCCGCCGACAGGGGTTGGGGCCAACGTCCTGACTTTC.

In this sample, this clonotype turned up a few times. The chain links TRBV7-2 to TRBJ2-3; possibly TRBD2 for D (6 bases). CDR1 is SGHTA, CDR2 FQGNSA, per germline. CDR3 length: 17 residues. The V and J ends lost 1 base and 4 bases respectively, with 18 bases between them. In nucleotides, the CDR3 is TGTGCCAGCAGCTTAGGAGGAGGGAAGGCACCACCAGATACGCAGTATTTT. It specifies CASSLGGGKAPPDTQYF. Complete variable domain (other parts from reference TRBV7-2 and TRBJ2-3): GAGVSQSPSNKVTEKGKDVELRCDPISGHTALYWYRQSLGQGLEFLIYFQGNSAPDKSGLPSDRFSAERTGGSVSTLTIQRTQQEDSAVYLCASSLGGGKAPPDTQYFGPGTRLTVL.

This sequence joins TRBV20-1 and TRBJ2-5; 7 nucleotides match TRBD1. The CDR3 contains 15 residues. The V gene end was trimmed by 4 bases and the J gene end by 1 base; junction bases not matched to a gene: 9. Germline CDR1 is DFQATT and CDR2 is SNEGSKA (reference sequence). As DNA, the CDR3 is TGCAGTGCTACTGAGGGACAGACTATCCAAGAGACCCAGTACTTC. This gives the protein CSATEGQTIQETQYF.

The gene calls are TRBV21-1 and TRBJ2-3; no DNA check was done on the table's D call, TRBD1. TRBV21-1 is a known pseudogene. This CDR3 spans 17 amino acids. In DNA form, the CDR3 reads TGTGCCAGCAGCAAAGTAAGAAAGCAGGGGGTAGCAGATACGCAGTATTTT. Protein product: CASSKVRKQGVADTQYF.

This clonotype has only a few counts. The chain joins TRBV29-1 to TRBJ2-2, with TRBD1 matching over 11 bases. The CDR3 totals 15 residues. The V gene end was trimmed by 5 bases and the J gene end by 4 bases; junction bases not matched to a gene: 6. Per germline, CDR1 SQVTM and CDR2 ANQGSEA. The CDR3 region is CSVPGQGASTGELFF. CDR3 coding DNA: TGCAGCGTTCCAGGACAGGGGGCTAGCACCGGGGAGCTGTTTTTT.

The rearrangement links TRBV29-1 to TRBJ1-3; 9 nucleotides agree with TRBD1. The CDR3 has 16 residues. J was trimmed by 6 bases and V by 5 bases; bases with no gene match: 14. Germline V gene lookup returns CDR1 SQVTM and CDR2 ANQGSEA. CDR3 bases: TGCAGCGTTCGCCGGGACAGGGAGCAGACTATAAACACCATATATTTT. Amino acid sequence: CSVRRDREQTINTIYF.

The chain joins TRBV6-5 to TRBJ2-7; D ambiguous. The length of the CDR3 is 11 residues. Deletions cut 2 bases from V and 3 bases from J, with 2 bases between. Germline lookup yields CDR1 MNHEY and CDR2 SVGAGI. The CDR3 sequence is CASSYRYEQYF. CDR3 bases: TGTGCCAGCAGTTACCGCTACGAGCAGTACTTC.

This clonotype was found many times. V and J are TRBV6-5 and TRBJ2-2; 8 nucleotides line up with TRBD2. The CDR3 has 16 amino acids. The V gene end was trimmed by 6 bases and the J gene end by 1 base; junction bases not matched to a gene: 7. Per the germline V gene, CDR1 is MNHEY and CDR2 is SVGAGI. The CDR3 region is CASRRNAGGNTGELFF. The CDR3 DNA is TGTGCCAGCAGACGCAATGCGGGAGGGAACACCGGGGAGCTGTTTTTT.